Listed here is a single TCR beta chain. The antigen remains unidentified. At one end the junction does not follow the germline gene, possibly because of a read error. This PCR relied on a set of 60 Vbeta primers and 13 Jbeta primers. This table comes from immunoSEQ multiplex PCR, and its TCRdb copy is limited to in-frame clones, with some not included. The sample records roughly 88,000 clones, around 80% being singletons. The data are from a study of cytomegalovirus exposure and HLA in healthy donors. Study overall: Genotyping showed 81% of hundreds of donors falling in the Caucasian-associated ancestry cluster.

Per the germline V gene, CDR1 is SEHNR and CDR2 is FQNEAQ (reference sequence). This CDR3 region has 14 residues. Study-level points and caveats: Common viral pathogens seemed to be connected with several of the most significant clusters, according to a later analysis. Researchers left out some V segments, among them TRBV6-2 and TRBV6-3, as indistinguishable.

This TCR was recovered from a man in his thirties or forties in good health and CMV-seropositive. Sequenced input: PBMCs. The V gene is TRBV7-9, the J gene TRBJ2-7; 11 nucleotides agree with TRBD1. The CDR3 loop is CSSSYTGQGDEQYF. The DNA of the CDR3 is TGTTCCAGCAGCTACACGGGACAGGGGGACGAGCAGTACTTC. The full variable domain, its missing parts supplied by reference TRBV7-9 and TRBJ2-7, is DTGVSQNPRHKITKRGQNVTFRCDPISEHNRLYWYRQTLGQGPEFLTYFQNEAQLEKSRLLSDRFSAERPKGSFSTLEIQRTEQGDSAMYLCSSSYTGQGDEQYFGPGTRLTVT.